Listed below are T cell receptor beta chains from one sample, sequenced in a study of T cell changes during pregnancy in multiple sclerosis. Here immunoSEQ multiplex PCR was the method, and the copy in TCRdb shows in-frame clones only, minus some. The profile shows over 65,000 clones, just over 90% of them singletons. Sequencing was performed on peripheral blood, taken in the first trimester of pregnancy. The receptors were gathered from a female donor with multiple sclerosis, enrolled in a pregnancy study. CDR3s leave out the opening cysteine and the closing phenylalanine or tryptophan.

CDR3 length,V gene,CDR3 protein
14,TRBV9,ASSDALSGGTDTQY
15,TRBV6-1,ASSVGTSGGNTGELF
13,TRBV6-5,ASSYRALGGDEQF
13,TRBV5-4,ASRRPGTENTEAF
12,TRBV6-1,ASRGAHRVYGYT
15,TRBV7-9,ASIHGGGQGEGYEQY
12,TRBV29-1,SGALQENSYEQY
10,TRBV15,ATSQGNYGYT
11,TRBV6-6,ASVETRSHEQF
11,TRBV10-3,AITGATNTEAF
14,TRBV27,ASSPLAGGMAGELF
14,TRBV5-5,ASSSLGGGGQETQY
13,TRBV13,ASSLATSGTETQY
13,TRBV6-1,ASSASGRPYNEQF
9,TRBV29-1,SVGLGGEQF
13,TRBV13,ASSLVIGASETQY
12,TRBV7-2,ASSRQAMNTEAF
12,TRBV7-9,ASSLGRGNTEAF
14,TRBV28,ASSSHSGTEPETQY
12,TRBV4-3,ASSSRGGYTEAF
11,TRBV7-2,ASSRESNQPQH
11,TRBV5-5,ASSYPGLYEQY
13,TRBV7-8,ASSLAEEDTGELF
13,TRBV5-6,ASSLTQGRGQPQH
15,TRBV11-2,ASSFRSDLLSNTEAF
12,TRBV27,ASSRQGPNYGYT
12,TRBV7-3,ASSLSELTYEQY
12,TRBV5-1,ASSLVWEGETQY
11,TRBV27,ASSVRGGYGYT
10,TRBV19,ASSKEGRGYT
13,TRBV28,ASSLWTGGNQPQH
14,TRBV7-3,ASSLGLAGGYNEQF
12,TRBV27,ASSSGQGGYGYT